The entry below gives a single T cell receptor beta chain sequence along with its context. The data derive from a study of T-cell reconstitution after alpha-beta-depleted transplantation in children. Trimming removed 8 bases at V and 0 bases at J, with 14 bases between. Per germline, CDR1 SQVTM and CDR2 ANQGSEA. The CDR3 extends over 13 amino acids. Using unique molecular identifiers, the investigators prepared the TCRbeta library. Via MiXCR, TCRdb re-called the PCR reads, giving one row per CDR3 protein. This sample has about 610,000 distinct CDR3 sequences, with roughly 10% found just once. This TCR was recovered from a human donor who donated a stem cell graft to a child with acute myeloid leukemia. The sample in question was PBMCs from the stem cell graft donor, obtained from the stem cell graft. The gene calls are TRBV29-1 and TRBJ2-7; no firm D call. DNA for the CDR3: TGCAGCCCTTTGTTTGAGGACTCCTACGAGCAGTACTTC. Residues: CSPLFEDSYEQYF.